The clone carrying this TCR beta chain showed up many times. This CDR3 region has 13 residues. V gave up 4 bases and J gave up 0 bases, with 8 bases separating them. Germline-derived CDR1 and CDR2 are SGHRS and YFSETQ. The data originate from a study of blood T cells in healthy people across ages. Primed by a sample-barcoded 5' primer and a J-beta primer mix, a second PCR proceeded for about 6 to 11 cycles. TCRdb fed the 5' RACE reads into MiXCR, producing one record per CDR3 protein. The sample lists 550,000 to 750,000 distinct CDR3 sequences, 20% to 25% occurring once. The clonotype comes from a man aged 65 to 79 in good health. The chain has TRBV5-1 and TRBJ2-7; D call uncertain. Input material: blood. The CDR3 region has the DNA TGCGCCAGCAGCCGACTCAGCTCCTACGAGCAGTACTTC. It encodes CASSRLSSYEQYF.